The T cell receptor beta chain under discussion was sequenced for a study of T cell responses to AZD1222 COVID-19 vaccine. With 5 bases removed from V and 4 bases from J, the gap between germline ends came to 7 bases. The CDR3 sequence is 11 residues long. Germline V gives CDR1 DFQATT, CDR2 SNEGSKA (reference sequence). Assay used: immunoSEQ multiplex PCR; TCRdb lists only in-frame clones, some missing. Of tens of thousands of clones in the sample, more than 75% were seen once. J is TRBJ2-3 and V is TRBV20-1; D is unclear. This receptor was taken from an adult who received the AZD1222 COVID-19 vaccine. Sample: peripheral blood, taken 28 days after the second AZD1222 dose. The CDR3 DNA sequence: TGCAGTGCTCGGCGAGCAGATACGCAGTATTTT. The encoded protein is CSARRADTQYF.